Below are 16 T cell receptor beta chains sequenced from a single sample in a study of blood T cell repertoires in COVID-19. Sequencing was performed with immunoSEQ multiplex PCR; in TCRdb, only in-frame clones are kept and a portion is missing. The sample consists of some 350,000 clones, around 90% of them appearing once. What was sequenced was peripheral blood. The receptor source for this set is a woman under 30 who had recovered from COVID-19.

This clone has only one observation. CDR3 sequence: CASSHPGLAERVDYNEQFF. As DNA, the CDR3 is TGCGCCAGCAGCCACCCGGGACTAGCGGAACGGGTTGACTACAATGAGCAGTTCTTC. The chain employs TRBV4-1 and TRBJ2-1; 11 nucleotides match TRBD2. Unmatched junction bases numbered 13, after V lost 3 bases and J lost 3 bases. There are 19 residues in the CDR3. Germline V gives CDR1 MGHRA, CDR2 YSYEKL.

CDR3 in DNA: TGTGCCAGCAGCCCAGGGGCAGGGACCTACAATGAGCAGTTCTTC. It encodes CASSPGAGTYNEQFF. This chain uses TRBV7-6 with TRBJ2-1; D might be TRBD1 (6 bases). V lost 5 bases and J lost 2, with 13 bases in between. Looked up from germline, CDR1 is SGHVS and CDR2 is FNYEAQ. CDR3 size: 15 residues. Full variable domain (missing parts from reference TRBV7-6 and TRBJ2-1): GAGVSQSPRYKVTKRGQDVALRCDPISGHVSLYWYRQALGQGPEFLTYFNYEAQQDKSGLPNDRFSAERPEGSISTLTIQRTEQRDSAMYRCASSPGAGTYNEQFFGPGTRLTVL.

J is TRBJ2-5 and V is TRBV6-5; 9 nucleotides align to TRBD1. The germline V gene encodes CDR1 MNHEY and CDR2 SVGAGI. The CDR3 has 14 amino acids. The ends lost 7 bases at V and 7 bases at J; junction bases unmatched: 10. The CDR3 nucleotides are TGTGCCAGCAACATGGACAGGGGATTGGGGACCCAGTACTTC. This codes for CASNMDRGLGTQYF.

The CDR3 here is CASSVRGQGAFGNTIYF. The CDR3 DNA reads as TGTGCCAGCAGCGTCCGTGGACAGGGGGCGTTTGGAAACACCATATATTTT. The chain joins TRBV9 to TRBJ1-3; 11 nucleotides agree with TRBD1. Losses at the gene ends were 2 bases for V and 3 bases for J; bases not matched to a gene: 7. Germline lookup yields CDR1 SGDLS and CDR2 YYNGEE. CDR3 length equals 17 residues. The full variable domain, with the rest looked up from reference TRBV9 and TRBJ1-3, is DSGVTQTPKHLITATGQRVTLRCSPRSGDLSVYWYQQSLDQGLQFLIQYYNGEERAKGNILERFSAQQFPDLHSELNLSSLELGDSALYFCASSVRGQGAFGNTIYFGEGSWLTVV.

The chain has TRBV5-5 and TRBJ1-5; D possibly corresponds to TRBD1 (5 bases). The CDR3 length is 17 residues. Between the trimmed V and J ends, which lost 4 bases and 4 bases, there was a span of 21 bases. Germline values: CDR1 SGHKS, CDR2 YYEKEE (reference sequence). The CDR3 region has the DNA TGTGCCAGCAGCCCCGCGGCACAGGCGCCGACTAATCAGCCCCAGCATTTT. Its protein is CASSPAAQAPTNQPQHF. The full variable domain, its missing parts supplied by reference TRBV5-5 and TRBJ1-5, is DAGVTQSPTHLIKTRGQQVTLRCSPISGHKSVSWYQQVLGQGPQFIFQYYEKEERGRGNFPDRFSARQFPNYSSELNVNALLLGDSALYLCASSPAAQAPTNQPQHFGDGTRLSIL.

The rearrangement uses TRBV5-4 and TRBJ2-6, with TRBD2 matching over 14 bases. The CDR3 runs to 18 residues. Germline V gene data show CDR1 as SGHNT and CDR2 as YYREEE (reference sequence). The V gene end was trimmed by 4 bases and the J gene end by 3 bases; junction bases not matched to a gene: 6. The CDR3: CASSRGLAGVVGANVLTF. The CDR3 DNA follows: TGTGCCAGCAGCAGGGGACTAGCGGGAGTGGTTGGGGCCAACGTCCTGACTTTC.

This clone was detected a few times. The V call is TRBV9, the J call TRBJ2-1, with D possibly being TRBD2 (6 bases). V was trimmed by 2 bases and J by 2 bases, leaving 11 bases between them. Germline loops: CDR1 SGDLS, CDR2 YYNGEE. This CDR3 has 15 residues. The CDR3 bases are TGTGCCAGCAGCGTGTCCGGGAGTACCTACAATGAGCAGTTCTTC. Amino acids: CASSVSGSTYNEQFF.

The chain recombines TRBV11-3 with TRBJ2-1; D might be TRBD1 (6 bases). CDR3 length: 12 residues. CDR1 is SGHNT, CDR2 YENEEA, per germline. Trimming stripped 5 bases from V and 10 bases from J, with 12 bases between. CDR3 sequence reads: CASSQGLGEQFF. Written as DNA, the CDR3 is TGTGCCAGCAGCCAGGGGTTGGGCGAGCAGTTCTTC. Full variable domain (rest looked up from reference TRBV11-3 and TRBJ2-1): EAGVVQSPRYKIIEKKQPVAFWCNPISGHNTLYWYLQNLGQGPELLIRYENEEAVDDSQLPKDRFSAERLKGVDSTLKIQPAELGDSAVYLCASSQGLGEQFFGPGTRLTVL.

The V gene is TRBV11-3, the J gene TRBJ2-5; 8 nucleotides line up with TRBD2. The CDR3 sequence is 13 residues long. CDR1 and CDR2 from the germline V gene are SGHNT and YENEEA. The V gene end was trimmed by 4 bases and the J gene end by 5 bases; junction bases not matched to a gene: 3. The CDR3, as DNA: TGTGCCAGCAGCTCGGGAGGGGTGGAGACCCAGTACTTC. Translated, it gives CASSSGGVETQYF. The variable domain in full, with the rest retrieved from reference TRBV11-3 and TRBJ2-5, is EAGVVQSPRYKIIEKKQPVAFWCNPISGHNTLYWYLQNLGQGPELLIRYENEEAVDDSQLPKDRFSAERLKGVDSTLKIQPAELGDSAVYLCASSSGGVETQYFGPGTRLLVL.

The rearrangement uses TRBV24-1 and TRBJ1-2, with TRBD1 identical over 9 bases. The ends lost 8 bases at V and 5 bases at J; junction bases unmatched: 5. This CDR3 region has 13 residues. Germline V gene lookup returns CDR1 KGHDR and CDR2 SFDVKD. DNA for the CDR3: TGTGCCACCACACCGGGACAGGGATATGGCTACACCTTC. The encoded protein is CATTPGQGYGYTF.

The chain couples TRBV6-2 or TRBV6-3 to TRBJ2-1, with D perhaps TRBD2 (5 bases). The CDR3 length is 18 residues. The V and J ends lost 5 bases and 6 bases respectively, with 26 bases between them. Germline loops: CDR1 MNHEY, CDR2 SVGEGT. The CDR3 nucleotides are TGTGCCAGCAGTAGAAACCCGGGAAGTGGTTCAACCTTCAATGAGCAGTTCTTC. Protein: CASSRNPGSGSTFNEQFF.

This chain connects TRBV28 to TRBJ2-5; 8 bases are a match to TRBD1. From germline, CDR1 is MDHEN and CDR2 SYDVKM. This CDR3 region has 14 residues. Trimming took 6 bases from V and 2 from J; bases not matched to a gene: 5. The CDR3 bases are TGTGCCAGCAGCCGCCGGGACAGGCAAGAGACCCAGTACTTC. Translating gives CASSRRDRQETQYF.

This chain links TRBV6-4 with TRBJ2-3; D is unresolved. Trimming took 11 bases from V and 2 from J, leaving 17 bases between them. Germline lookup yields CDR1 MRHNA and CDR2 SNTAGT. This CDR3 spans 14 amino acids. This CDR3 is CAGSARGITDTQYF. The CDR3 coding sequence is TGTGCCGGTAGTGCGCGCGGTATCACAGATACGCAGTATTTT.

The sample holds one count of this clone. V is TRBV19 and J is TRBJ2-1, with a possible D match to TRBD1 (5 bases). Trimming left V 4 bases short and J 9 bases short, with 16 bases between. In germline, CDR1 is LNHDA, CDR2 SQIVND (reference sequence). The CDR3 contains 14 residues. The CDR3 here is CASSTRWGGLEQFF. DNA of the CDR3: TGTGCCAGTAGTACCCGGTGGGGCGGCCTTGAGCAGTTCTTC. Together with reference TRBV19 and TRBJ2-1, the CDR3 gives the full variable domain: DGGITQSPKYLFRKEGQNVTLSCEQNLNHDAMYWYRQDPGQGLRLIYYSQIVNDFQKGDIAEGYSVSREKKESFPLTVTSAQKNPTAFYLCASSTRWGGLEQFFGPGTRLTVL.

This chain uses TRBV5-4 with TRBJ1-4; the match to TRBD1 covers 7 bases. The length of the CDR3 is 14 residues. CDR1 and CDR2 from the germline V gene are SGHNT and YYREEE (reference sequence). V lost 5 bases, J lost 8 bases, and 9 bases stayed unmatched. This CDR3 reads CASSGGQVGEKLFF. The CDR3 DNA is TGTGCCAGCAGTGGTGGACAGGTTGGGGAAAAACTGTTTTTT. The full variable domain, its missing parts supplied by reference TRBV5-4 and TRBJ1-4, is ETGVTQSPTHLIKTRGQQVTLRCSSQSGHNTVSWYQQALGQGPQFIFQYYREEENGRGNFPPRFSGLQFPNYSSELNVNALELDDSALYLCASSGGQVGEKLFFGSGTQLSVL.

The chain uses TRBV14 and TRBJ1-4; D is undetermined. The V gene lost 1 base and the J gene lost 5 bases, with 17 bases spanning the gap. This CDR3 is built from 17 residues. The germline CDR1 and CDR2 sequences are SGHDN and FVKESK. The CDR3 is CASSQVRRVGVNEKLFF. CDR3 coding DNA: TGTGCCAGCAGCCAAGTTCGTCGAGTCGGGGTGAATGAAAAACTGTTTTTT. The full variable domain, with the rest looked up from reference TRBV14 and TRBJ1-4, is EAGVTQFPSHSVIEKGQTVTLRCDPISGHDNLYWYRRVMGKEIKFLLHFVKESKQDESGMPNNRFLAERTGGTYSTLKVQPAELEDSGVYFCASSQVRRVGVNEKLFFGSGTQLSVL.